This T cell receptor beta chain was recorded in a study of T cells and Merkel cell carcinoma outcomes. Points from the study as a whole: In Merkel cell carcinoma, repertoire and T-cell density reportedly predicted outcomes.

Only one count was recorded for this clone. Its antigen is currently unknown. V was pared by 2 bases and J by 9 bases, with 10 bases between. Germline-derived CDR1 and CDR2 are KGHSH and LQKENI. The CDR3 is 12 residues long. Measured with immunoSEQ multiplex PCR; TCRdb has only the in-frame clones, and not every one. The profile shows more than 9,500 clones, 95% of them singletons. The chain has TRBV18 and TRBJ1-1; D gene ambiguous. The TCR comes from a human donor with Merkel cell carcinoma. Sequencing was carried out using tumor tissue from Merkel cell carcinoma. The CDR3 here is CASSPMSGQAFF. The CDR3 DNA reads TGTGCCAGCTCACCAATGTCCGGGCAAGCTTTCTTT.